This TCR beta chain is from a study of kidney transplant recipient with SARS-CoV-2 infection. MiXCR, run by TCRdb on the reads, gives a single entry per CDR3 protein. The sample lists fewer than 250,000 distinct CDR3 sequences, around 28% occurring once. Germline CDR1 and CDR2: LGHDT and YNNKEL (reference sequence). V lost 4 bases and J 5 bases, leaving 23 bases between the germline ends. CDR3 length: 17 amino acids. This clonotype was seen many times. Sequenced here: a blood sample, sampled at baseline and between days 110 and 120 from a kidney transplant recipient. This TCR derives from a young adult male patient who had COVID-19 and was a kidney transplant recipient. The graft donor may have given rise to some T cells. This rearrangement joins TRBV3-1 to TRBJ2-5; D is uncertain. CDR3 protein: CASSREIPISFSETQYF. The CDR3 DNA is TGTGCCAGCAGCCGAGAGATTCCCATTTCTTTCTCTGAGACCCAGTACTTC.